This TCR beta chain was documented in a study of cytomegalovirus exposure and HLA in healthy donors (dated by TCRdb to the late 2010s). Study-level background: An earlier analysis of some 550 of the donors reported about 250 Gb of sequence data and 117 million unique TCR beta sequences from 190 million or so T cells. About 330 gigabases of sequencing data and roughly 81 million unique TCR sequences made up an early release that covered about 640 HLA-typed donors. Among the roughly 400 genotyped donors, more than 70% belonged to the genetic ancestry cluster associated with self-reported Caucasian donors. The study aimed to test whether cataloging public T cell receptors could reveal signatures of past pathogen exposure. Using immunosequencing, the study profiled T cell repertoires from 666 subjects and related those repertoires to cytomegalovirus serostatus. Along with the roughly 710-subject first cohort, a separate validation cohort of 120 different subjects was used. To predict cytomegalovirus infection status, the study brought together high-throughput TCR immunosequencing, statistical association of individual TCRs with disease status, and machine learning. A later analysis re-analyzed previously published TCR beta repertoires from about 600 donors and added high-resolution HLA genotyping to study TCR occurrence patterns. The later analysis used no new phenotypic data to find candidate immune exposures, relying instead on TCR beta sequences and their occurrence across donors. In an earlier analysis of a few hundred of the donors, high-throughput TCR beta sequencing was used to judge whether each TCR beta V gene segment behaved as functional or pseudogenic. Alongside the repertoire data, information on donor age, sex, ethnicity and CMV serostatus was compiled. Genome-wide SNP genotypes for about 65% of the roughly 670 donors were used in a later genetic analysis, which treated that subset as a discovery cohort. Every discovery cohort repertoire had been produced on one sequencing platform. HLA typing covered class I and class II loci at four-digit resolution. Typing coverage varied by locus: roughly 620-640 donors for A, B, C, DRB1 and DQB1; more than 500 for DQA1; around 570 for DPA1; roughly 450 for DPB1. About 5 DR-DQ haplotypes were handled as single units for association and clustering, since linkage in the cohort was strong. Across around 400 genotyped donors of the cohort, an average of roughly 230,000 unique TCR beta nucleotide sequences per donor were sequenced, and 15% to 20% of those sequences were non-productive.

The cohort consisted of some 730 healthy bone marrow donors. All cohort members were sampled while nominally healthy, although unrecorded immune exposures were likely present. The donor tested CMV seronegative, placing the donor among the 350 to 400 seronegative members of the cohort. Each donor provided a peripheral blood sample, and peripheral blood mononuclear cells were used for TCR beta sequencing. The Qiagen DNeasy Blood Extraction Kit was used to extract genomic DNA from the blood cell samples. In regard to this clone: Its antigen is unknown. Per-nucleotide qualities are absent, and no much larger clonotype sits a single base away.

Per the germline V gene (reference sequence), GTSNPN is the CDR1 and SVGIG is the CDR2. V loses 2 bases of germline sequence and J loses 10 bases, and the interval between the two ends is 17 bases. The CDR3 holds 14 amino acids from the cysteine to the phenylalanine. Kept here is only the CDR3 DNA, which spans 42 bases and is read in frame from base 1. The protocol used for the library was the immunoSEQ multiplex PCR assay. For the multiplex PCR, a mixture combining 60 forward primers for TCR Vbeta segments and 13 reverse primers for TCR Jbeta segments was used. The CDR3 region of rearranged TCR beta genes was amplified from genomic DNA with a multiplex PCR assay. The amplified TCR beta libraries were sequenced on the Illumina HiSeq System as 87-base-pair reads. Per the authors' processing: In a later analysis, some 80 million unique TCR beta chains were counted across the 650 to 700 repertoires, and around 10 million of these chains were shared by at least two donors. Raw reads were error-corrected and collapsed into unique sequences by a nearest-neighbor algorithm in which closely related sequences were merged to remove PCR and sequencing errors. Alignment of CDR3 sequences to IMGT reference sequences was used to assign V, D and J gene segments. For a sequence to be retained, a match of at least six nucleotides to both a V gene segment and a J gene segment was required. A rearrangement was called productive if the CDR3 had no stop codons and remained in frame with V and J, and every other rearrangement was called non-productive. CDR3 was defined according to IMGT convention as the region running from the second conserved V-encoded cysteine to the conserved J-encoded phenylalanine. The earlier analysis of fewer than 750 of the donors excluded sequences that lacked an unambiguous match to a single V gene segment. In an earlier analysis of several hundred of the donors, a V segment was called functional when productive rearrangements were above 56.7%, and segregating when the standard deviation between donors exceeded 5%. A statistical classification framework was built for diagnosing cytomegalovirus status from the catalog of TCR beta chain sequences. A later analysis assigned V and J genes by comparing TCR nucleotide sequences with IMGT/GENE-DB human TR gene sequences. Using the TCRdist pipeline, a later analysis assigned CDR3 sequences along with most-parsimonious VDJ recombination scenarios. In a later analysis, each TCR beta chain was defined by its CDR3 amino acid sequence together with its V-gene family, and reads without a unique V-gene family were excluded. To address suspected cross-contamination and a sequencing artifact, a later analysis removed roughly 580 highly shared, low-generation-probability nucleotide sequences. A later analysis calculated a clonal expansion index for each public chain from normalized within-repertoire ranks of inferred template counts. Generation probabilities in a later analysis came from a VDJ recombination model fitted to out-of-frame rearrangements, and those results were checked against IGoR. In a later analysis, hypergeometric tests were used to score TCR-TCR, TCR-HLA and TCR-CMV co-occurrence, with a repertoire-size bias correction applied to TCR pairs. To estimate false discovery rates, a later analysis permuted the HLA or CMV assignments 20 times. In a later analysis, co-occurring TCRs were grouped with DBSCAN, and TCRdist sequence similarity was added when clustering was performed within HLA-allele-positive subsets. For co-occurrence clustering, repertoires with fewer than 30,000 or more than 120,000 public chains were excluded, along with roughly 5 repertoires with anomalous nucleotide sharing. TCRdb took over this immuneACCESS table, retaining in-frame rearrangements with V and J assigned. Such tables are incomplete; in checked studies, under half of the missing clones stem from an unresolved V gene, and the remainder is unexplained. D and trimming come from the DNA, and the V and J calls and clone size come from that table. This sample gives 100,000 to 140,000 clones in total; approximately 84% of them show up just once. Around 2% of the sample is taken by the ten largest.

Here is what the overall study found, with its caveats: A total of fewer than 200 TCR beta chains were listed by the study as associated with cytomegalovirus. The sequencing pipeline was judged likely to have produced a cluster of highly shared sequence variants as a technical artifact. In both the original and validation cohorts, the classifier was reported to diagnose cytomegalovirus status with high specificity and sensitivity. When HLA alleles, especially DR and DQ, strongly co-occurred, attributing TCR associations to individual alleles was difficult. A further reported finding was that TCR beta sequences accurately predicted the HLA-A and HLA-B alleles for most subjects in the first cohort. In a later analysis, HLA-associated TCR beta chains showed more clonal expansion and lower generation probabilities than non-associated chains that were equally common. Over 15 rarely observed V segments, including chromosome 9 orphons, were excluded from the earlier analysis of about 500 of the donors because counts were too low. Several of the top co-occurrence clusters appeared to be linked to parvovirus B19, influenza, CMV and Epstein-Barr virus, according to a later analysis. In a later analysis, some 18,000 TCR beta sequences were associated with specific HLA alleles at a false discovery rate of 0.05. According to a later analysis, TCR association rates differed among HLA loci, with DRB1 alleles showing the most associated TCRs and HLA-C alleles showing the fewest. Only TCR beta chains were sequenced in this cohort, and the absence of alpha or paired-chain data limited detectable features. For the cohort, immune exposure information was limited to CMV serostatus. It was suggested by the authors that the approach could potentially be generalized to other disease states and immunological phenotypes. Linkage disequilibrium might explain the correlated functional status among segregating V segments, but an unknown experimental factor could not be excluded. A later genetic analysis reported fewer N-insertions in productive TCRs among donors in an Asian-associated ancestry cluster than the 666-donor mean. A later analysis found that most CMV-associated TCR beta chains appeared HLA-restricted, with HLA associations seemingly driven largely by CMV exposure. An earlier analysis of approximately 540 of the donors showed that most TCR beta V segments appeared in productive rearrangements either about 87% or about 30% of the time, which broadly matched IMGT annotations. Some IMGT-functional V segments, including TRBV6-2 and TRBV6-3, could not be told apart with the 87-base-pair reads, so those segments were excluded. Presence/absence analyses assumed roughly uniform sequencing depth across donors, an assumption that may not hold. A few of the identified cytomegalovirus-associated TCR beta chains were confirmed in vitro to be specific for cytomegalovirus antigens. In a later genetic analysis, a missense DCLRE1C variant was associated with V-gene and J-gene trimming of TCR beta chains, and the association was replicated in an independent cohort. HLA typing was unavailable for some donors at each locus, so association tests used only the typed subset. Most TCR sequences were observed very rarely across donors, whereas some public TCRs were present in many individuals.

The source is a young man in good health and CMV-seronegative. The sample was PBMCs. Recombination linked TRBV30 to TRBJ1-4; matching of 5 bases hints at TRBD1 as the D gene. At the DNA level, the sequence is TGTGCCTGGAGTTATGGTCTGGACATAGGAAAACTGTTTTTT. This yields the protein CAWSYGLDIGKLFF.